The 4 T cell receptor beta chains in this list originate from one sample, sequenced in a study of T cells in Graves' hyperthyroidism and ophthalmopathy. From RNA transcripts, TCR beta CDR3 regions were amplified. A first-round RT-PCR of the TCR CDR3 used the HTBI primer set. TCRdb re-analysed the multiplex PCR reads in MiXCR, keeping a single row per CDR3 protein. The table shows some 360,000 distinct CDR3 sequences, with approximately 13% occurring only once. The sequenced sample was blood. The receptors come from a woman between 55 and 75 years old with Graves' hyperthyroidism.

The V call is TRBV19, the J call TRBJ2-2; D is unclear. V was trimmed by 3 bases and J by 4 bases, leaving 9 bases between them. Germline V gene sequence: CDR1 LNHDA, CDR2 SQIVND (reference sequence). The CDR3 is made up of 14 amino acids. The CDR3 here is CASSIAPFTGELFF. In DNA, the CDR3 is TGTGCCAGTAGTATCGCCCCCTTCACCGGGGAGCTGTTTTTT.

This clonotype came up many times. This chain connects TRBV12-3 or TRBV12-4 to TRBJ2-7; D is ambiguous. This CDR3 region has 11 residues. Trimming removed 6 bases from V and 7 bases from J, with 10 bases in between. The CDR3 sequence: CASSREAEQYF. In DNA form, the CDR3 reads TGTGCCAGCAGCCGCGAGGCGGAGCAGTACTTC.

This clonotype was counted between two and nine times. Since a much larger clone is just one base distant, this may be a read error. The V and J genes are TRBV18 and TRBJ2-5; 7 positions match TRBD1. Per the germline V gene, CDR1 is KGHSH and CDR2 is LQKENI. This CDR3 has 13 amino acids. The CDR3 spells CGSSPRDSETQYF. The CDR3 DNA follows: TGTGGCAGCTCACCCCGGGACAGTGAGACCCAGTACTTC.

In its sample, this clonotype was seen many times. The chain couples TRBV20-1 to TRBJ2-5; the D gene is possibly TRBD1 (6 bases). CDR1 DFQATT and CDR2 SNEGSKA come from the germline V gene (reference sequence). The CDR3 length is 16 residues. The V end lost 3 bases, the J end lost 2 bases, and 19 bases lay between the germline ends. The CDR3 DNA follows: TGCAGTGCTAGGTCCGGCAAGGCAGGGACACAAGAGACCCAGTACTTC. It specifies CSARSGKAGTQETQYF.